These T cell receptor beta chains were read from a single sample in a study of T cell repertoires in cytomegalovirus infection. MiXCR was run by TCRdb on the reads, yielding one entry per CDR3 protein. The sample contains around 180,000 distinct CDR3 sequences, over 25% of which appear only once. The sample consisted of PBMCs. The receptors shown here come from a human donor in good health (CMV status not recorded). Some clones in this sample may be carry-over from other donors' samples. Both conserved end residues are part of each CDR3. Each record gives: J gene, V gene, D gene, clone size, CDR3 length, CDR3 DNA, CDR3 protein. D genes are given only for firm matches. Clone size is given for some rows only: seen once, a few or many times, or a class if the clone is expanded.

J: TRBJ1-1; V: TRBV19; D: .; size: .; length: 12; DNA: TGTGCCAGTAGGAACATACAGGAAGAAGCTTTCTTT; CDR3: CASRNIQEEAFF
J: TRBJ1-2; V: TRBV7-2; D: .; size: few; length: 13; DNA: TGTGCCAGCAGCTTCGCAGGGAACTATGGCTACACCTTC; CDR3: CASSFAGNYGYTF
J: TRBJ2-1; V: TRBV19; D: .; size: .; length: 13; DNA: TGTGCCAGTACCGTTTGGGGTGACAATGAGCAGTTCTTC; CDR3: CASTVWGDNEQFF
J: TRBJ1-1; V: TRBV2; D: .; size: many; length: 12; DNA: TGTGCCAGCAGTGAACAGGGTTGGGAGGCTTTCTTT; CDR3: CASSEQGWEAFF
J: TRBJ1-1; V: TRBV12-3/TRBV12-4; D: .; size: many; length: 14; DNA: TGTGCCAGCAGTTTACGTGGGGTAAGCATGGAAGCTTTCTTT; CDR3: CASSLRGVSMEAFF
J: TRBJ1-1; V: TRBV7-2; D: .; size: medium-sized; length: 14; DNA: TGTGCCAGCAGCTTAGGTCAGGAACGCACTGAAGCTTTCTTT; CDR3: CASSLGQERTEAFF
J: TRBJ2-3; V: TRBV5-4; D: TRBD2; size: few; length: 16; DNA: TGTGCCAGCAGCTCACTAGCGGGGGGTAGCACAGATACGCAGTATTTT; CDR3: CASSSLAGGSTDTQYF
J: TRBJ1-2; V: TRBV14; D: .; size: few; length: 13; DNA: TGTGCCAGCAGCCAATTCCTTGGGGATGGCTACACCTTC; CDR3: CASSQFLGDGYTF
J: TRBJ1-1; V: TRBV20-1; D: .; size: few; length: 13; DNA: TGCAGTGCTAGGGGGCATGAGGTCCCTGAGGCTTTCTTT; CDR3: CSARGHEVPEAFF
J: TRBJ1-2; V: TRBV4-1; D: .; size: .; length: 14; DNA: TGCGCCAGCAGCCCGGGGACACGCATTTATGGCTACACCTTC; CDR3: CASSPGTRIYGYTF
J: TRBJ2-5; V: TRBV29-1; D: .; size: .; length: 13; DNA: TGCAGCGTTGTATCCACAGGGTCGGAGACCCAGTACTTC; CDR3: CSVVSTGSETQYF
J: TRBJ1-5; V: TRBV19; D: .; size: few; length: 15; DNA: TGTGCCAGTACCGGGCGGGGCCGGGGCAATCAGCCCCAGCATTTT; CDR3: CASTGRGRGNQPQHF
J: TRBJ2-7; V: TRBV29-1; D: .; size: .; length: 13; DNA: TGCAGCGCCCAAGAAGGTTTATCCTACGAGCAGTACTTC; CDR3: CSAQEGLSYEQYF
J: TRBJ2-2; V: TRBV7-2; D: .; size: many; length: 15; DNA: TGTGCCAGCAGCTATTGGGCCTCGAACACCGGGGAGCTGTTTTTT; CDR3: CASSYWASNTGELFF
J: TRBJ2-2; V: TRBV12-3/TRBV12-4; D: .; size: many; length: 12; DNA: TGTGCCAGCAGGGATACAGCCGCCCAGCTGTTTTTT; CDR3: CASRDTAAQLFF
J: TRBJ2-1; V: TRBV6-2/TRBV6-3; D: TRBD1; size: few; length: 16; DNA: TGTGCCAGCAGTTACGACGGGACAGGGGATCACAATGAGCAGTTCTTC; CDR3: CASSYDGTGDHNEQFF
J: TRBJ1-2; V: TRBV5-8; D: .; size: few; length: 15; DNA: TGTGCCAGCAGCCTGACGTACAGTGGGACCTATGGCTACACCTTC; CDR3: CASSLTYSGTYGYTF
J: TRBJ2-1; V: TRBV7-9; D: TRBD2; size: .; length: 16; DNA: TGTGCCAGCAGCTTAGATCTAGCGGGGGGCGAGGGTGAGCAGTTCTTC; CDR3: CASSLDLAGGEGEQFF
J: TRBJ2-4; V: TRBV10-1; D: .; size: few; length: 13; DNA: TGCGCCAGCAGTGCCGGGCCCCGAGAAATTCAGTACTTC; CDR3: CASSAGPREIQYF
J: TRBJ1-1; V: TRBV25-1; D: .; size: few; length: 15; DNA: TGTGCCAGCAGTGAATACGCCGGGAAGAACACTGAAGCTTTCTTT; CDR3: CASSEYAGKNTEAFF
J: TRBJ2-7; V: TRBV4-1; D: .; size: .; length: 13; DNA: TGCGCCAGCAGCCGGGACATTGCCTACGAGCAGTACTTC; CDR3: CASSRDIAYEQYF
J: TRBJ1-1; V: TRBV20-1; D: .; size: many; length: 13; DNA: TGCAGTGCTAGAGATTGGATGAACACTGAAGCTTTCTTT; CDR3: CSARDWMNTEAFF
J: TRBJ2-3; V: TRBV11-3; D: .; size: few; length: 14; DNA: TGTGCCAGCAGCTTTGGAAGCGGGACAGATACGCAGTATTTT; CDR3: CASSFGSGTDTQYF
J: TRBJ1-2; V: TRBV14; D: .; size: many; length: 15; DNA: TGTGCCAGCAGCCCTTCCGGACCCGTCGGATATGGCTACACCTTC; CDR3: CASSPSGPVGYGYTF
J: TRBJ1-1; V: TRBV27; D: .; size: few; length: 15; DNA: TGTGCCAGCAGTTCCTTAAAAGGGATGAACACTGAAGCTTTCTTT; CDR3: CASSSLKGMNTEAFF
J: TRBJ2-7; V: TRBV4-3; D: TRBD1; size: few; length: 17; DNA: TGCGCCAGCAGCCAAGATACTTCGGACAGGAGCTCCTACGAGCAGTACTTC; CDR3: CASSQDTSDRSSYEQYF
J: TRBJ2-1; V: TRBV15; D: .; size: once; length: 15; DNA: TGTGCCACCAGCAGAGGAGGGAGCTCCTACAATGAGCAGTTCTTC; CDR3: CATSRGGSSYNEQFF
J: TRBJ2-7; V: TRBV20-1; D: TRBD2; size: .; length: 15; DNA: TGCAGTGCTAGACCGATGGGGGGGTTCGCTTACGAGCAGTACTTC; CDR3: CSARPMGGFAYEQYF
J: TRBJ2-7; V: TRBV20-1; D: .; size: .; length: 13; DNA: TGCAGTGCTTGGGACCTAAAACGCTACGAGCAGTACTTC; CDR3: CSAWDLKRYEQYF
J: TRBJ1-2; V: TRBV11-3; D: TRBD1; size: many; length: 13; DNA: TGTGCCAGCAGGAATTCCGGGACAGGGGTCACCACCTTC; CDR3: CASRNSGTGVTTF
J: TRBJ2-4; V: TRBV7-6; D: .; size: .; length: 15; DNA: TGTGCCAGCAGCTTCTACGGAGGGGGCAAAAACATTCAGTACTTC; CDR3: CASSFYGGGKNIQYF
J: TRBJ1-5; V: TRBV12-3/TRBV12-4; D: .; size: few; length: 16; DNA: TGTGCCAGCAGTTTTTCCGGTGATCCTTCCAATCAGCCCCAGCATTTT; CDR3: CASSFSGDPSNQPQHF
J: TRBJ1-2; V: TRBV29-1; D: .; size: .; length: 13; DNA: TGCAGCGTTGAGTGGCCAGGGGAAGTTGGCTACACCTTC; CDR3: CSVEWPGEVGYTF
J: TRBJ2-1; V: TRBV4-3; D: .; size: few; length: 16; DNA: TGCGCCAGCAGCCAAGCCTGGGGCCCCTCCTACAATGAGCAGTTCTTC; CDR3: CASSQAWGPSYNEQFF
J: TRBJ1-1; V: TRBV18; D: .; size: few; length: 15; DNA: TGTGCCAGCTCACCGGGTAGGGCGGCGGGCACTGAAGCTTTCTTT; CDR3: CASSPGRAAGTEAFF
J: TRBJ1-5; V: TRBV11-2; D: .; size: once; length: 12; DNA: TGTGCCAGCAGCTTAGGCATGGAGCCCCAGCATTTT; CDR3: CASSLGMEPQHF
J: TRBJ1-2; V: TRBV27; D: .; size: .; length: 13; DNA: TGTGCCAGCAGTAAAATGGGGGGAGTTGGCTACACCTTC; CDR3: CASSKMGGVGYTF
J: TRBJ2-1; V: TRBV2; D: .; size: .; length: 14; DNA: TGTGCCAGCAGTCGTCGTATCCCGTCGGATGAGCAGTTCTTC; CDR3: CASSRRIPSDEQFF
J: TRBJ1-1; V: TRBV6-5; D: .; size: .; length: 14; DNA: TGTGCCAGCAGTTACTCTGGTCAGGACACTGAAGCTTTCTTT; CDR3: CASSYSGQDTEAFF
J: TRBJ2-2; V: TRBV7-2; D: TRBD2; size: many; length: 16; DNA: TGTGCCAGCAGCTTAGATGCCGGGGGGGTAGGCGGGGAGCTGTTTTTT; CDR3: CASSLDAGGVGGELFF
J: TRBJ1-2; V: TRBV7-2; D: .; size: few; length: 14; DNA: TGTGCCAGCAGTTTCGAACATGCGAGCTATGGCTACACCTTC; CDR3: CASSFEHASYGYTF
J: TRBJ2-5; V: TRBV30; D: .; size: .; length: 14; DNA: TGTGCCTGGAGTGTTGGGCTGGACCAAGAGACCCAGTACTTC; CDR3: CAWSVGLDQETQYF
J: TRBJ1-2; V: TRBV7-8; D: .; size: .; length: 13; DNA: TGTGCCAGCAGCCCCGAACAGGGCCATGGCTACACCTTC; CDR3: CASSPEQGHGYTF
J: TRBJ2-3; V: TRBV7-3; D: .; size: .; length: 12; DNA: TGTGCCAGCAGCTTAAGACCAGATACGCAGTATTTT; CDR3: CASSLRPDTQYF
J: TRBJ1-4; V: TRBV4-1; D: .; size: .; length: 14; DNA: TGCGCCAGCAGTCCCCGGGTTCAGACTGAAAAACTGTTTTTT; CDR3: CASSPRVQTEKLFF
J: TRBJ2-7; V: TRBV11-2; D: .; size: many; length: 14; DNA: TGTGCCAGCAGCTTAGGGGCAGGCTCCTACGAGCAGTACTTC; CDR3: CASSLGAGSYEQYF
J: TRBJ2-7; V: TRBV10-3; D: .; size: .; length: 15; DNA: TGTGCCATCAGTGAGTCGACGGGGTTGACCTACGAGCAGTACTTC; CDR3: CAISESTGLTYEQYF
J: TRBJ2-2; V: TRBV7-2; D: .; size: few; length: 16; DNA: TGTGCCAGCAGCTTAGCTAGGGATTGGCGCACCGGGGAGCTGTTTTTT; CDR3: CASSLARDWRTGELFF
J: TRBJ1-5; V: TRBV19; D: TRBD1; size: .; length: 14; DNA: TGTGCCAGTAGTACGACAGGGCCCAATCAGCCCCAGCATTTT; CDR3: CASSTTGPNQPQHF
J: TRBJ1-6; V: TRBV11-2; D: TRBD1; size: few; length: 15; DNA: TGCGCCAGCAGCAAGGATCGGGACAGAATTCAACCCCTCCACTTT; CDR3: CASSKDRDRIQPLHF
J: TRBJ1-6; V: TRBV7-4; D: .; size: few; length: 16; DNA: TGTGCCAGCAGCTCTACAGGAAACTCCTATAATTCACCCCTCCACTTT; CDR3: CASSSTGNSYNSPLHF
J: TRBJ2-3; V: TRBV20-1; D: TRBD1; size: .; length: 14; DNA: TGCAGTGCTGTCGGGACAGGATACACAGATACGCAGTATTTT; CDR3: CSAVGTGYTDTQYF